The 11 T cell receptor beta chains listed next were all sequenced from one sample in a study of CD8 T cells in Susac syndrome. A quantity of roughly 0.5 to 1 ug RNA underwent reverse transcription using random hexamers. Each CDR3 protein gets one entry after TCRdb re-called the immunoSEQ multiplex PCR reads with MiXCR. Of about 180,000 distinct CDR3 sequences detected, 90% to 96% appear once; the ten largest clones hold less than 0.15%. Material for sequencing was CD4+ T cells from PBMCs. These receptors were taken from a human donor with Susac syndrome.

This chain links TRBV28 with TRBJ2-5, with D perhaps TRBD2 (6 bases). This CDR3 is built from 15 residues. Per germline, CDR1 MDHEN and CDR2 SYDVKM. Trimming left V 5 bases short and J 9 bases short, with 22 bases between. The CDR3 spells CASSEGGARPSPQYF. The CDR3 DNA sequence: TGTGCCAGCAGTGAGGGCGGGGCCCGGCCCAGTCCCCAGTACTTC.

The CDR3 sequence is CAWSVPGGVSGNTIYF. The CDR3 coding sequence is TGTGCCTGGAGTGTACCAGGGGGCGTCTCTGGAAACACCATATATTTT. The chain has TRBV30 and TRBJ1-3, with TRBD1 identical over 8 bases. J gave up 0 bases and V 0 bases, and 4 bases lay outside the gene matches. The germline V gene has CDR1 GTSNPN and CDR2 SVGIG (reference sequence). The CDR3 has 16 residues.

This chain joins TRBV14 and TRBJ2-1; a possible D gene is TRBD2 (5 bases). This CDR3 comprises 13 residues. The ends were cut back, 3 bases at V and 10 bases at J, with 13 bases in the middle. In germline, CDR1 is SGHDN, CDR2 FVKESK. This chain's CDR3 is CASSQARTGEQFF. CDR3 coding DNA: TGTGCCAGCAGCCAGGCCCGGACTGGGGAGCAGTTCTTC.

This chain uses TRBV9 with TRBJ2-7; D may be TRBD1 (6 bases). Germline V CDR1 and CDR2: SGDLS, YYNGEE. V dropped 3 bases and J dropped 6 bases, with 13 bases sitting between them. The CDR3 consists of 13 residues. CDR3: CASSATGMREQYF. DNA for the CDR3: TGTGCCAGCAGCGCTACAGGGATGCGCGAGCAGTACTTC.

This chain joins TRBV5-1 and TRBJ2-5; TRBD1 might be the D (6 bases). Trimming removed 0 bases from V and 4 bases from J, with 10 bases in between. Germline CDR1 reads SGHRS; CDR2 reads YFSETQ. The CDR3 length is 14 residues. The CDR3 is CASSLARGRETQYF. CDR3 coding DNA: TGCGCCAGCAGCTTGGCCAGGGGACGAGAGACCCAGTACTTC. The variable domain in full, completed from reference TRBV5-1 and TRBJ2-5, reads KAGVTQTPRYLIKTRGQQVTLSCSPISGHRSVSWYQQTPGQGLQFLFEYFSETQRNKGNFPGRFSGRQFSNSRSEMNVSTLELGDSALYLCASSLARGRETQYFGPGTRLLVL.

This clonotype was found once. The chain combines TRBV7-2 with TRBJ2-1; no definite D call. V was clipped by 5 bases and J by 0 bases, with 17 bases between them. Germline V gene lookup returns CDR1 SGHTA and CDR2 FQGNSA. This CDR3 region has 17 residues. The CDR3 nucleotides read TGTGCCAGCAGCAGCTCCCCAAGATTGAGCTCCTACAATGAGCAGTTCTTC. This gives the protein CASSSSPRLSSYNEQFF.

The CDR3, as DNA: TGTGCCAGCAGCTTACGAGGCGGGAGCCCAAGCTACGAGCAGTACTTC. Protein: CASSLRGGSPSYEQYF. The chain employs TRBV7-2 and TRBJ2-7, with 7 bases that match TRBD2. This CDR3 has 16 residues. The J segment lost 3 bases and the V segment lost 2 bases, leaving 10 bases of the junction unmatched. In germline, CDR1 is SGHTA, CDR2 FQGNSA.

This chain connects TRBV7-2 to TRBJ2-3; 7 bases agree with TRBD2. CDR3 length: 15 amino acids. V dropped 5 bases and J dropped 0; count of bases not matched to a gene: 5. The germline V gene encodes CDR1 SGHTA and CDR2 FQGNSA. The CDR3 protein is CASSGRELSTDTQYF. The CDR3 DNA follows: TGTGCCAGCAGCGGGCGGGAGCTCAGCACAGATACGCAGTATTTT. The full variable domain, rest sourced from reference TRBV7-2 and TRBJ2-3, is GAGVSQSPSNKVTEKGKDVELRCDPISGHTALYWYRQSLGQGLEFLIYFQGNSAPDKSGLPSDRFSAERTGGSVSTLTIQRTQQEDSAVYLCASSGRELSTDTQYFGPGTRLTVL.

This clonotype was seen only once. For the CDR3, the DNA is TGTGCCAGCAGTCAGGGACTAGCGACCTACGAGCAGTACGTC. Protein sequence: CASSQGLATYEQYV. This rearrangement joins TRBV6-2 or TRBV6-3 to TRBJ2-7; 10 bases align to TRBD2. In germline, CDR1 is MNHEY, CDR2 SVGEGT. This CDR3 is built from 14 residues. Unmatched junction bases numbered 3, after V lost 5 bases and J lost 2 bases.

The V and J genes are TRBV9 and TRBJ1-1; perhaps TRBD1 as D (6 bases). The CDR3 loop spans 15 amino acids. Germline V gives CDR1 SGDLS, CDR2 YYNGEE. V lost 4 bases and J 0 bases, leaving 13 bases between the germline ends. CDR3 in DNA: TGTGCCAGCAGCACAGGGACGGACATGAACACTGAAGCTTTCTTT. Encoded protein: CASSTGTDMNTEAFF.

The rearrangement links TRBV20-1 to TRBJ2-5; TRBD1 or TRBD2 may be the D gene (6 bases each). V shed 5 bases and J shed 4 bases, with 14 bases lying between them. The CDR3 length is 13 residues. The germline V gene has CDR1 DFQATT and CDR2 SNEGSKA (reference sequence). The CDR3 DNA reads TGCAGTGCTTGGGGGCCCGGGAGAGAGACCCAGTACTTC. Residues: CSAWGPGRETQYF.